The present T cell receptor beta chain was sequenced within a study of shared clonotypes between healthy human individuals (dated by TCRdb to 2020 to 2022). Background for the entire study: Three men and a couple of women, aged 18 to 49 years, made up the cohort. Per donor, three plates each were used for CD4 naive and CD4 memory, two for CD8 naive, and one for CD8 memory. To estimate repertoire size and how much clonotypes are shared between individuals, the study performed deep sequencing of blood TCR repertoires from a few healthy adults. Libraries were prepared and TCR repertoires were sequenced by different laboratories using diverse techniques, in order to increase sequencing depth and limit assay-specific biases. Each donor's leukapheresis produced roughly between roughly 0.85 and 9.5 billion PBMCs. Beyond this particular receptor, the publication reports: Compared with non-shared clonotypes, clonotypes shared by all four sorted-subset donors had higher generation probabilities. Sampling was restricted to blood, and TCR repertoires in tissues likely differ from the TCR repertoires found in blood. The small number of donors limited the genetic and exposure-history diversity represented. Even with the large sequencing depth, rarefaction of the sorted-subset datasets indicated that sequencing was incomplete. About 5% of naive CD4, around 3.5% of naive CD8, about 2.1% of memory CD4, and 0.4% of memory CD8 clonotypes were shared across several donors. Pairwise subsampling indicated that sequencing depth was expected to affect the degree of clonotype sharing among donors. Naive subsets generally had larger estimated clonotype richness than memory subsets.

The donors were healthy, HIV-negative adults who had no recently reported acute infections or vaccinations. Only Caucasian adults living in Nashville, Tennessee, USA were represented among the donors. CD4+ T cells were enriched by magnetic negative selection; naive cells were then positively selected on CD45RA, and the negative fraction formed the memory subset. Blood was obtained by leukapheresis, after which PBMCs were separated by Ficoll-Histopaque density gradient centrifugation and cryopreserved in liquid nitrogen vapor phase. Analytical flow cytometry was used to check the purity and quantity of each magnetically sorted T cell population. Genomic DNA was isolated from each sorted fraction and quantified by UV absorbance on a Nanodrop 2000c. Notes on this clone: This clone's antigen is unknown. One base away there is no much larger clone; base qualities are not given.

TCR CDR3 regions were amplified from genomic DNA by multiplex PCR using the deep immunoSEQ assay. For each cell subset, the extracted genomic DNA was distributed evenly across all wells of several immunoSEQ 96-well plates, and each plate served as one replicate. For sorted subsets, roughly 190 ng of genomic DNA, equivalent to some 30,000 T cell genomes, went into each replicate PCR. Purified libraries were quantified with a Qubit 3.0 fluorometer, sized on a Bioanalyzer 2100, and re-quantified with the KAPA Library Quantification kit. Every immunoSEQ 96-well plate was sequenced on a separate single-read 150-cycle Illumina NextSeq 550 flow cell. The authors' pipeline ran thus. Because the immunoSEQ output included only junctional sequences and no quality scores, the filtering could not be the same as the filtering used for full-length reads. To assign V/J genes and CDR3, sequences were annotated against IMGT germline references using PyIR, a Python wrapper for IgBLAST v1.9. Any read was removed if the V/J assignment was weak (E-value above 1e-6), the CDR3 was missing, or the read contained stop codons, out-of-frame junctions, or ambiguous translated residues. A V3J clonotype was defined by an identical inferred V gene, J gene, and CDR3 amino acid sequence. The percentage overlap between two repertoires was calculated by dividing the number of shared unique clonotypes by the size of the smaller repertoire. Repertoire richness was assessed with RTK rarefaction, the Chao1 estimator, and Recon v2.1 estimates of unobserved clonotypes. Generation probabilities for all TCRbeta clonotypes obtained by the gDNA method from a handful of donors were computed using OLGA. The clones in this table, taken by TCRdb from immuneACCESS, are in-frame only. Not every clone is retained; where verified, under half of the shortfall comes from an unresolved V gene, and the cause of the rest is unknown. That table is the source of V, J and clone size, and D and trimming were worked out from the DNA. Present in this sample are fewer than 1.6 million clones, 98% of which were seen just once. Together, the top ten hold 0.36% of the sample.

Trimming takes 2 bases from V and 0 bases from J, and the germline ends sit 14 bases apart. Including cysteine and phenylalanine, the CDR3 has 18 amino acids. Only the CDR3 DNA stays, 54 bases, in frame from base 1. The germline V gene encodes CDR1 MNHNS and CDR2 SASEGT. Specimen: naive CD4+ T cells sorted from blood. In light of the paper, this sample's cell subset or site label describes: CD45RA+ positively selected. Recombination joined TRBV6-1 with TRBJ2-6; confidence is insufficient to name the D gene. This TCR was recovered from a man aged 25 to 40 in good health. The CDR3 sequence is CASSEWARTISGANVLTF. The sequenced DNA is TGTGCCAGCAGTGAATGGGCCAGGACGATCTCTGGGGCCAACGTCCTGACTTTC.